Below are 24 T cell receptor beta chains sequenced from a single sample in a study of CXCR3-negative and CXCR3-positive naive CD8 T cells. No antigens are known for them. Study-wide findings and caveats: Naive cells with CXCR3 showed TRB CDR3s that were more hydrophobic than those in CXCR3-negative naive cells.

UMI-labeled 5' RACE TRB cDNA libraries were prepared from the cells. TCRdb reprocessed the 5' RACE reads, with one entry per CDR3 protein and no DNA. The sample includes roughly 110,000 distinct CDR3 sequences. Sequencing was performed on naive CXCR3+ CD8+ T cells from blood. Subset reported: CD45RO-CCR7+CD27+CD95- naive CD8+ T cells expressing CXCR3 (TNR3+). Receptors were obtained from a human donor in good health. Some clones in this sample may be carry-over from other donors' samples.

The V call is TRBV20-1, the J call TRBJ1-2. CDR1 is DFQATT and CDR2 is SNEGSKA in the germline V gene (reference sequence). This CDR3 comprises 12 residues. The CDR3 is CSAREWDYGYTF.

The J gene is TRBJ2-3, the V gene TRBV12-3 or TRBV12-4. The CDR3 is made up of 12 amino acids. The CDR3 sequence is CASQSGTDTQYF.

The gene calls are TRBV28 and TRBJ2-2; TCRdb outputs TRBD1, but without DNA this stays unchecked. CDR1 is MDHEN and CDR2 is SYDVKM in the germline V gene. This CDR3 comprises 16 residues. The CDR3 reads CASSFPPAGEGGELFF. The entire variable domain, with the rest obtained from reference TRBV28 and TRBJ2-2, is as follows: DVKVTQSSRYLVKRTGEKVFLECVQDMDHENMFWYRQDPGLGLRLIYFSYDVKMKEKGDIPEGYSVSREKKERFSLILESASTNQTSMYLCASSFPPAGEGGELFFGEGSRLTVL.

This chain uses TRBV28 with TRBJ2-7. This CDR3 has 13 residues. Germline lookup yields CDR1 MDHEN and CDR2 SYDVKM. CDR3 region: CASSHSTLYEQYF.

The chain is built from TRBV10-2 and TRBJ2-2; there is no DNA to check the TCRdb D call of TRBD2. The CDR3 length is 14 residues. Germline V CDR1 and CDR2: WSHSY, SAAADI. The CDR3 reads CATSAGPGTGELFF.

The chain recombines TRBV9 with TRBJ2-2. CDR3 size: 13 residues. Germline V gives CDR1 SGDLS, CDR2 YYNGEE. The CDR3 sequence is CASSGISTGELFF.

V usage is TRBV15 and J usage is TRBJ1-1. Germline loops: CDR1 LNHNV, CDR2 YYDKDF (reference sequence). The CDR3 consists of 13 residues. The CDR3 reads CATSHRAGTEAFF.

V and J are TRBV29-1 and TRBJ2-7; the D call of TRBD1 rests on TCRdb alone, since no DNA is present to check it. Germline V lookup: CDR1 SQVTM, CDR2 ANQGSEA. CDR3 length equals 12 residues. The CDR3 here is CSVAAGGYEQYF.

This chain connects TRBV11-2 to TRBJ1-5. CDR3 size: 13 residues. Looked up from germline, CDR1 is SGHAT and CDR2 is FQNNGV. The CDR3 is CASSLTSWQPQHF.

The chain has TRBV19 and TRBJ2-3. The CDR3 is made up of 13 amino acids. Germline CDR1 reads LNHDA; CDR2 reads SQIVND (reference sequence). Here the CDR3 reads CASSLVSTDTQYF. Supplemented by reference TRBV19 and TRBJ2-3, the full variable domain reads DGGITQSPKYLFRKEGQNVTLSCEQNLNHDAMYWYRQDPGQGLRLIYYSQIVNDFQKGDIAEGYSVSREKKESFPLTVTSAQKNPTAFYLCASSLVSTDTQYFGPGTRLTVL.

The chain joins TRBV4-1 to TRBJ2-3; TCRdb designates TRBD2, a call that cannot be tested without DNA. From germline, CDR1 is MGHRA and CDR2 YSYEKL. This CDR3 is 16 amino acids long. The CDR3 here is CASSQGTSGEGDTQYF.

V and J are TRBV15 and TRBJ1-5; TCRdb picks TRBD1, but there is no DNA to check that call. This CDR3 region has 15 residues. Germline-derived CDR1 and CDR2 are LNHNV and YYDKDF (reference sequence). CDR3 protein: CATSSYRDTNQPQHF.

The chain joins TRBV23-1 to TRBJ1-6. Being an ORF, TRBV23-1 has a function that is uncertain. The CDR3 runs to 19 residues. CDR3 region: CASSQDVCLGSSYNSPLHF.

This chain links TRBV29-1 with TRBJ2-7; TCRdb indicates TRBD2, and absent DNA this call remains unverified. In germline, CDR1 is SQVTM, CDR2 ANQGSEA. This CDR3 has 15 residues. The CDR3: CSVLTPGTSDYEQYF.

This chain uses TRBV7-3 with TRBJ2-2; without DNA, the TCRdb call of TRBD2 cannot be checked. CDR1 SGHTA and CDR2 FQGTGA come from the germline V gene. The CDR3 is made up of 14 amino acids. The CDR3 loop reads CASSSSTSGRELFF. Filled out from reference TRBV7-3 and TRBJ2-2, the complete variable domain reads GAGVSQTPSNKVTEKGKYVELRCDPISGHTALYWYRQSLGQGPEFLIYFQGTGAADDSGLPNDRFFAVRPEGSVSTLKIQRTERGDSAVYLCASSSSTSGRELFFGEGSRLTVL.

The chain carries TRBV19 and TRBJ2-7; the TRBD1 assignment by TCRdb is unverifiable without DNA. The CDR3 consists of 14 residues. Germline V gene lookup returns CDR1 LNHDA and CDR2 SQIVND (reference sequence). CDR3 loop: CASSLSGQAYEQYF.

CDR3 protein: CASSAPYAYEQYF. This chain uses TRBV28 with TRBJ2-7; no DNA is available, so the TRBD1 call from TCRdb remains unchecked. Per germline, CDR1 MDHEN and CDR2 SYDVKM. The CDR3 length is 13 residues.

The rearrangement joins TRBV5-5 to TRBJ1-3. The germline CDR1 and CDR2 sequences are SGHKS and YYEKEE (reference sequence). The CDR3 covers 14 residues. CDR3 in amino acids: CASSLAAGRNTIYF.

This chain links TRBV9 with TRBJ2-1. Germline V gene lookup returns CDR1 SGDLS and CDR2 YYNGEE. The CDR3 length is 13 residues. The CDR3 loop reads CASSVGGSGEQFF.

The gene calls are TRBV24-1 and TRBJ2-1; TCRdb's D gene call, TRBD1, goes unchecked for lack of DNA. CDR1 and CDR2 (germline): KGHDR, SFDVKD. CDR3 size: 16 residues. The CDR3 reads CATSDGRTGGDNEQFF.

This chain uses TRBV12-3 or TRBV12-4 with TRBJ2-1. CDR3 length: 12 amino acids. CDR3 sequence reads: CASSLGINEQFF.

CDR3 residues: CASSEAGDPGYTF. The chain carries TRBV6-2 or TRBV6-3 and TRBJ1-2; TCRdb's D gene call, TRBD1, goes unchecked for lack of DNA. The CDR3 runs 13 residues. CDR1 and CDR2 (germline): MNHEY, SVGEGT.

The chain carries TRBV6-2 or TRBV6-3 and TRBJ2-3; TCRdb calls TRBD2, which cannot be checked without DNA. CDR3 length: 17 amino acids. Germline V lookup: CDR1 MNHEY, CDR2 SVGEGT. CDR3 loop: CASSYTDPLAGYDTQYF.

V gene TRBV7-9 combines with J gene TRBJ1-1. Germline V gene data show CDR1 as SEHNR and CDR2 as FQNEAQ (reference sequence). This CDR3 has 13 residues. The chain's CDR3 is CASSFRGTPEAFF.